This TCR beta chain derives from a study of spatial heterogeneity in lung cancer. Unique molecular identifiers tagged every individual TCR cDNA molecule. Via MiXCR, TCRdb re-called the 5' RACE reads, giving one row per CDR3 protein. The table shows about 13,000 distinct CDR3 sequences, with roughly 5.5% occurring only once. Noted time point: sample taken at primary tumor resection. In each case, whole RNA from tumor, nontumor lung or frozen PBMC was sequenced unsorted. CDR1 is KGHDR and CDR2 is SFDVKD in the germline V gene. Trimming pared 9 bases from V and 3 bases from J, leaving 4 bases between. The CDR3 covers 11 residues. The table lists this clonotype with many counts. The antigen remains unidentified. For a library built for alpha chains, this beta chain is a stray read; little rests on its size. Study outcomes and limitations: In tumor T cells, estimated coverage reached roughly 6.7% for alpha chains and under 15% for beta chains. Expanded alpha and beta TCR counts within tumors tracked tumor mutation counts. Tallies of expanded TCRs, which were sorted into ubiquitous and regional groups, correlated with counts of ubiquitous and regional nonsynonymous mutations, respectively.

The clonotype was recovered from a male donor with early-stage non-small cell lung cancer. The material sequenced was lung tumor tissue, taken at surgery. The chain links TRBV24-1 to TRBJ2-2; no firm D call. The CDR3 spells CATGYTGELFF. CDR3 in DNA: TGTGCCACCGGGTACACCGGGGAGCTGTTTTTT.